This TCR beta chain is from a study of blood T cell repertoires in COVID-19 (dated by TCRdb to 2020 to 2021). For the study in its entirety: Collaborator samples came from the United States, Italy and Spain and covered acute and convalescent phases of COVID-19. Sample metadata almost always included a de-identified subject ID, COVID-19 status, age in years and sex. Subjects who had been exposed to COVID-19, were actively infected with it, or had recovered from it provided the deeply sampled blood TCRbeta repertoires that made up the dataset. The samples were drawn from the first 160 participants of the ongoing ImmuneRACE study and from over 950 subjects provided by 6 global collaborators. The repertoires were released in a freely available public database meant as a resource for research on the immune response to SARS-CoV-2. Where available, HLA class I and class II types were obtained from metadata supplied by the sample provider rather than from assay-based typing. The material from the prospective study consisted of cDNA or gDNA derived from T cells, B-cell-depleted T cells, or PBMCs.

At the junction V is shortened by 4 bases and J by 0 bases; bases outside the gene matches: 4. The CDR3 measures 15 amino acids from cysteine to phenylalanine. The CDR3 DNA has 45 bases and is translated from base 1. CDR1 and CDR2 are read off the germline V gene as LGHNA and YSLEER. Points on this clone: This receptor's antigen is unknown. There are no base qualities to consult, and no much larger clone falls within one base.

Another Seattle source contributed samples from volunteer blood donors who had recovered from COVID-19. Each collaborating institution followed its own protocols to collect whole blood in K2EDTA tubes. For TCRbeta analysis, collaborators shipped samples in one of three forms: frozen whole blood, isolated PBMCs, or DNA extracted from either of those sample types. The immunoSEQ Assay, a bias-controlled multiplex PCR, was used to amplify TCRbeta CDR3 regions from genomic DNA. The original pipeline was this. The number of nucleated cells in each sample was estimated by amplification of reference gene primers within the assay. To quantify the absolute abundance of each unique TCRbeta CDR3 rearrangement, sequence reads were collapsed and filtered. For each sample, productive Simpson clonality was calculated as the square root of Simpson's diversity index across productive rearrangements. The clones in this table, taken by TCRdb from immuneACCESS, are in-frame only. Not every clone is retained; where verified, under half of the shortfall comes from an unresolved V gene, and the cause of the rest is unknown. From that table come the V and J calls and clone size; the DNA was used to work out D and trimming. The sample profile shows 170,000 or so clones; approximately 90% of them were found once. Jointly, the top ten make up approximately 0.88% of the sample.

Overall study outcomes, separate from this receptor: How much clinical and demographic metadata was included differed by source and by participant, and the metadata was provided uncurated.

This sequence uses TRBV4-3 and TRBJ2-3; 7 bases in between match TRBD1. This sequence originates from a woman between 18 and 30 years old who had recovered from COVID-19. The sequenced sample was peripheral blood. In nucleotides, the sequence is TGCGCCAGCAGCCTGACAGGGTCGAGCACAGATACGCAGTATTTT. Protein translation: CASSLTGSSTDTQYF.